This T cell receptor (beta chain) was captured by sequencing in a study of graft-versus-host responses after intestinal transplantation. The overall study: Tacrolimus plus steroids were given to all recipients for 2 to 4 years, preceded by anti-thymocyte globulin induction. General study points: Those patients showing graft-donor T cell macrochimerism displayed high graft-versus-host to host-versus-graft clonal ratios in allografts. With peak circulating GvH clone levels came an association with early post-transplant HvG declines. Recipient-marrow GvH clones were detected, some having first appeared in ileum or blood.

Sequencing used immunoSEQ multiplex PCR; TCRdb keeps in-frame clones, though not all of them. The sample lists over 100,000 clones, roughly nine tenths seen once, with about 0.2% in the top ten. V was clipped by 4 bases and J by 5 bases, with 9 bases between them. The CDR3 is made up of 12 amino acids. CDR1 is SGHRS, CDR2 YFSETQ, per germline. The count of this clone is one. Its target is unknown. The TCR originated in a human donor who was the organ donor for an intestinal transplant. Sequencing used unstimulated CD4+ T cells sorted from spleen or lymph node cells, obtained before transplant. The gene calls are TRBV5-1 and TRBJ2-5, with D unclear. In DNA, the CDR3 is TGCGCCAGCAGCGCAGACCGCGAGACCCAGTACTTC. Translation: CASSADRETQYF.